This T cell receptor (beta chain) was identified in a study of identical twins. Study-wide results and limits: Within monozygotic twins, out-of-frame TCR alpha sharing was underestimated by the models.

On this clonotype: What it binds is not known.

Germline-derived CDR1 and CDR2 are SGDLS and YYNGEE. There are 14 residues in the CDR3. The ends were cut back, 3 bases at V and 2 bases at J, with 12 bases in the middle. Template switching created a universal primer site, and the cDNA included unique molecular identifiers. One entry per CDR3 protein results from TCRdb running MiXCR on the 5' RACE reads. The sample records some 1,600,000 distinct CDR3 sequences, less than 40% being singletons. The receptor's source is a newborn girl in good health. Material: cord blood. The chain joins TRBV9 to TRBJ2-7; D is unclear. In DNA, the CDR3 is TGTGCCAGCAGCGAAACTCCGAGTCCCTACGAGCAGTACTTC. Translated: CASSETPSPYEQYF.